The 32 T cell receptor beta chains below were found in one sample sequenced in a study of CD8+ T cells in alopecia areata. Sequencing templates came from extracted RNA that was reverse transcribed into cDNA. Profiled with immunoSEQ multiplex PCR; TCRdb holds only in-frame clones, not every one. The table has 150,000 to 200,000 clones, about 71% seen once. Sample treatment: oral pan-JAK inhibitor, 5-10 mg twice daily. The material sequenced was CD4+ T cells sorted from blood, taken at week 4, from a patient treated with tofacitinib. The receptors originated from a human donor with alopecia areata.

This clone was detected only once. The chain joins TRBV5-1 to TRBJ2-6; D is perhaps TRBD2 (5 bases). This CDR3 is 15 amino acids long. Germline-derived CDR1 and CDR2 are SGHRS and YFSETQ. The ends were cut back, 1 base at V and 1 base at J, with 6 bases in the middle. The CDR3 DNA sequence: TGCGCCAGCAGCTTGTCGGGGTCTGGGGCCAACGTCCTGACTTTC. This gives the protein CASSLSGSGANVLTF.

This sequence joins TRBV7-9 and TRBJ1-1; TRBD1 aligns across 12 bases. CDR3 length: 16 amino acids. Germline assignment: CDR1 SEHNR and CDR2 FQNEAQ (reference sequence). V was clipped by 4 bases and J by 7 bases; unmatched bases: 10. CDR3 in DNA: TGTGCCAGCAGCTCCCCCGGGACAGGGGGCTGGGGTGAAGCTTTCTTT. Its protein product is CASSSPGTGGWGEAFF. The variable domain in full, completed from reference TRBV7-9 and TRBJ1-1, reads DTGVSQNPRHKITKRGQNVTFRCDPISEHNRLYWYRQTLGQGPEFLTYFQNEAQLEKSRLLSDRFSAERPKGSFSTLEIQRTEQGDSAMYLCASSSPGTGGWGEAFFGQGTRLTVV.

With respect to this clone: The junction departs from germline at one end; a sequencing error may be responsible. V usage is TRBV27 and J usage is TRBJ2-5, with D perhaps matching TRBD1 (5 bases). The CDR3 has 14 residues. The germline V gene encodes CDR1 MNHEY and CDR2 SMNVEV (reference sequence). This CDR3 reads CASSFRQTQGTQYF. DNA of the CDR3: TGTGCCAGCAGTTTTCGACAGACCCAAGGGACCCAGTACTTC.

This clone was counted a few times. The gene calls are TRBV2 and TRBJ2-2, with D unresolved. Trimming shortened V by 8 bases and J by 7 bases, and 20 bases separated the two germline ends. CDR3 size: 15 residues. The germline gives CDR1 SNHLY, CDR2 FYNNEI. Written as DNA, the CDR3 is TGTGCCAGCCACCCGGGTCAGCAAGGAAACGGGGAGCTGTTTTTT. Residues: CASHPGQQGNGELFF.

In the case of this clone: One junction end does not reproduce the germline sequence, and a read error may be involved. V and J are TRBV6-5 and TRBJ2-6, with no clear D. The CDR3 covers 16 residues. Per germline, CDR1 MNHEY and CDR2 SVGAGI. The CDR3 is CTSSYLPGSGANVLTF. The CDR3 DNA is TGTACCAGCAGTTACCTCCCGGGCTCTGGGGCCAACGTCCTGACTTTC.

This clone was seen a few times. The chain couples TRBV20-1 to TRBJ2-1; 8 bases map to TRBD1. Germline values: CDR1 DFQATT, CDR2 SNEGSKA (reference sequence). The J segment lost 7 bases and the V segment lost 8 bases, leaving 4 bases of the junction unmatched. This CDR3 spans 11 amino acids. The DNA of the CDR3 is TGCAGTCCCACAGGGGGGAATGAGCAGTTCTTC. Translating it yields CSPTGGNEQFF.

In this sample, this clone turned up a few times. The chain has TRBV29-1 and TRBJ2-1; D gene uncertain. The V end was cut by 7 bases, the J end by 4 bases, with 5 bases between. The CDR3 is made up of 10 amino acids. CDR1 and CDR2 from the germline V gene are SQVTM and ANQGSEA. The CDR3 DNA follows: TGCAGCGCCCTATACAATGAGCAGTTCTTC. It codes for CSALYNEQFF.

The chain carries TRBV5-6 and TRBJ2-7; perhaps TRBD2 as D (5 bases). The CDR3 loop spans 13 amino acids. V was pared by 7 bases and J by 4 bases, with 15 bases between. The germline V gene encodes CDR1 SGHDT and CDR2 YYEEEE. The CDR3 DNA is TGTGCCAGCGAACGATCTCCGGGGTACGAGCAGTACTTC. It is translated as CASERSPGYEQYF.

V is TRBV12-5 and J is TRBJ2-7; the match to TRBD1 covers 8 bases. J gave up 0 bases and V 3 bases, and 4 bases lay outside the gene matches. CDR3 length: 15 residues. Germline CDR1 reads LGHNT; CDR2 reads FRNRAP. The CDR3: CASGFLQGGSYEQYF. For the CDR3, the DNA is TGTGCTAGTGGTTTTCTACAGGGGGGCTCCTACGAGCAGTACTTC. Drawing the rest from reference TRBV12-5 and TRBJ2-7, the complete variable domain is DARVTQTPRHKVTEMGQEVTMRCQPILGHNTVFWYRQTMMQGLELLAYFRNRAPLDDSGMPKDRFSAEMPDATLATLKIQPSEPRDSAVYFCASGFLQGGSYEQYFGPGTRLTVT.

This chain connects TRBV30 to TRBJ2-7; D is unclear. Trimming left V 0 bases short and J 4 bases short, with 7 bases between. The CDR3 is 12 residues long. Germline CDR1 is GTSNPN and CDR2 is SVGIG (reference sequence). The CDR3: CAWSVRWYEQYF. The CDR3 DNA sequence: TGTGCCTGGAGTGTACGGTGGTACGAGCAGTACTTC.

This clone has just a few counts. The chain uses TRBV5-1 and TRBJ1-1; D ambiguous. Germline values: CDR1 SGHRS, CDR2 YFSETQ. This CDR3 is built from 13 residues. The V end was cut by 0 bases, the J end by 1 base, with 4 bases between. CDR3 protein: CASSLEGNTEAFF. The CDR3 bases are TGCGCCAGCAGCTTGGAGGGGAACACTGAAGCTTTCTTT.

V and J are TRBV29-1 and TRBJ2-5; TRBD2 matches at 10 bases. Germline CDR1 SQVTM, CDR2 ANQGSEA. Trimming removed 5 bases from V and 2 bases from J; junction bases left unmatched: 11. The CDR3 length is 16 residues. The CDR3 DNA sequence: TGCAGCGTTCAGGGCCACCCTAGCGGGGGACAAGAGACCCAGTACTTC. Translated: CSVQGHPSGGQETQYF.

V and J are TRBV6-5 and TRBJ2-7; D is perhaps TRBD1 (6 bases). Germline V gives CDR1 MNHEY, CDR2 SVGAGI. The CDR3 runs 11 residues. In DNA form, the CDR3 reads TGTGCGACAAGGGGGATCTACGAGCAGTACTTC. Translation: CATRGIYEQYF.

The V gene is TRBV7-2, the J gene TRBJ2-5; no definite D call. CDR3 length equals 14 residues. Per germline, CDR1 SGHTA and CDR2 FQGNSA. The V end lost 0 bases, the J end lost 4 bases, and 9 bases lay between the germline ends. The DNA for the CDR3 is TGTGCCAGCAGCTTAGCGTTAGGTGGAGAGACCCAGTACTTC. Protein product: CASSLALGGETQYF.

V and J are TRBV9 and TRBJ2-5; D perhaps matches TRBD2 (5 bases). Germline lookup yields CDR1 SGDLS and CDR2 YYNGEE. The length of the CDR3 is 16 residues. Trimming stripped 3 bases from V and 7 bases from J, with 22 bases between. In DNA form, the CDR3 reads TGTGCCAGCAGCGCGAGCGACGGGATGCCCGGTGGGACCCAGTACTTC. Protein sequence: CASSASDGMPGGTQYF.

The CDR3 region is CSVTTGENIQYF. Written as DNA, the CDR3 is TGCAGCGTCACAACAGGGGAAAACATTCAGTACTTC. The V gene is TRBV29-1, the J gene TRBJ2-4; 7 bases fit TRBD1. V was pared by 6 bases and J by 5 bases, with 4 bases of the junction left unmatched. Germline V gives CDR1 SQVTM, CDR2 ANQGSEA. CDR3 size: 12 residues.

V usage is TRBV2 and J usage is TRBJ1-1; no reliable D call. Trimming pared 7 bases from V and 0 bases from J, leaving 12 bases between. Germline values: CDR1 SNHLY, CDR2 FYNNEI. This CDR3 is built from 14 residues. The CDR3 region has the DNA TGTGCCAGCACGCTGGAGAATATGAACACTGAAGCTTTCTTT. It encodes CASTLENMNTEAFF.

The V gene is TRBV5-1, the J gene TRBJ1-5, with D possibly being TRBD1 (5 bases). There are 14 residues in the CDR3. Deletions cut 3 bases from V and 6 bases from J, with 13 bases between. CDR1 is SGHRS, CDR2 YFSETQ, per germline. The chain's CDR3 is CASSSGGMGQPQHF. The CDR3 DNA follows: TGCGCCAGCAGCTCTGGGGGGATGGGTCAGCCCCAGCATTTT.

The chain combines TRBV11-2 with TRBJ2-7; 9 positions match TRBD1. This CDR3 has 14 residues. Germline loops: CDR1 SGHAT, CDR2 FQNNGV. V dropped 6 bases and J dropped 1; count of bases not matched to a gene: 4. CDR3 sequence: CASSRGTGSYEQYF. For the CDR3, the DNA is TGTGCCAGCAGTCGAGGGACAGGGTCCTACGAGCAGTACTTC.

The chain carries TRBV5-6 and TRBJ1-4; D gene uncertain. Trimming shortened V by 2 bases and J by 14 bases, and 10 bases separated the two germline ends. This CDR3 is built from 11 residues. CDR1 SGHDT and CDR2 YYEEEE come from the germline V gene. CDR3 region: CASSFGQDLFF. The CDR3, as DNA: TGTGCCAGCAGCTTCGGGCAGGATCTGTTTTTT.

V is TRBV5-1 and J is TRBJ2-3; no clear D gene. Germline-derived CDR1 and CDR2 are SGHRS and YFSETQ. The CDR3 extends over 15 amino acids. Trimming took off 1 base at V and 1 base at J, with 10 bases between the two ends. In nucleotides, the CDR3 is TGCGCCAGCAGCTTGCGGCCTAGGGGCACAGATACGCAGTATTTT. This codes for CASSLRPRGTDTQYF. The variable domain in full, completed from reference TRBV5-1 and TRBJ2-3, reads KAGVTQTPRYLIKTRGQQVTLSCSPISGHRSVSWYQQTPGQGLQFLFEYFSETQRNKGNFPGRFSGRQFSNSRSEMNVSTLELGDSALYLCASSLRPRGTDTQYFGPGTRLTVL.

The rearrangement joins TRBV25-1 to TRBJ1-5, with D unclear. Per germline, CDR1 MGHDK and CDR2 SYGVNS. This CDR3 comprises 15 residues. V lost 4 bases to trimming and J lost 3 bases, with 13 bases between them. The CDR3 spells CASSAFGSSNQPQHF. For the CDR3, the DNA is TGTGCCAGCAGTGCATTCGGGTCCTCCAATCAGCCCCAGCATTTT.

J is TRBJ1-5 and V is TRBV27, with D perhaps matching TRBD1 (5 bases). V shed 6 bases and J shed 7 bases, with 10 bases lying between them. Looked up from germline, CDR1 is MNHEY and CDR2 is SMNVEV (reference sequence). The length of the CDR3 is 12 residues. CDR3 nucleotides: TGTGCCAGCAGGCGGTGGGGCCAGCCCCAGCATTTT. It specifies CASRRWGQPQHF.

The rearrangement joins TRBV27 to TRBJ1-5; tentative D call: TRBD1 (5 bases). Germline V lookup: CDR1 MNHEY, CDR2 SMNVEV (reference sequence). The CDR3 length is 13 residues. Deletions cut 5 bases from V and 5 bases from J, with 10 bases between. The CDR3 loop reads CASSRQLDQPQHF. As DNA, the CDR3 is TGTGCCAGCAGTCGACAGCTAGATCAGCCCCAGCATTTT.

The CDR3 protein is CASSVEDRDNSPLHF. In DNA, the CDR3 is TGTGCCAGCAGCGTAGAGGACAGGGATAATTCACCCCTCCACTTT. The chain uses TRBV9 and TRBJ1-6, with 8 bases aligning to TRBD1. The CDR3 is 15 amino acids. Germline assignment: CDR1 SGDLS and CDR2 YYNGEE. The junction had 1 base not matched to a gene; V was cut back by 0 bases and J by 5 bases.

The CDR3 DNA reads TGCAGCCTTAGACAGGGCAACGAGCAGTACTTC. This gives the protein CSLRQGNEQYF. The chain has TRBV29-1 and TRBJ2-7, with 7 bases matching TRBD1. Germline V lookup: CDR1 SQVTM, CDR2 ANQGSEA. The trim removed 8 bases at V and 5 bases at J, leaving 6 bases unmatched. The CDR3 extends over 11 amino acids.

The rearrangement joins TRBV7-8 to TRBJ1-4; TRBD1 matches at 10 bases. The CDR3 loop spans 17 amino acids. Germline V CDR1 and CDR2: SGHVS, FQNEAQ. With V trimmed by 4 bases and J by 3 bases, 8 bases remained unmatched. Here the CDR3 DNA reads TGTGCCAGCAGCTCACCGGGACAGGGGTTTTCTAATGAAAAACTGTTTTTT. Translated: CASSSPGQGFSNEKLFF.

The chain has TRBV30 and TRBJ1-2; D gene ambiguous. The V and J ends lost 6 bases and 4 bases respectively, with 15 bases between them. The V gene's germline CDR1 is GTSNPN and CDR2 SVGIG (reference sequence). The CDR3 sequence is 13 residues long. The CDR3 DNA reads as TGTGCCTGCGGGCCAAAGGGCGGCTATGGCTACACCTTC. Translation: CACGPKGGYGYTF.

The CDR3 DNA reads as TGCAGCGCCGGGACAAGGGGCTACGAGCAGTACTTC. This gives the protein CSAGTRGYEQYF. The V and J genes are TRBV29-1 and TRBJ2-7; TRBD1 is a possible D gene (6 bases). Germline CDR1 reads SQVTM; CDR2 reads ANQGSEA. There are 12 residues in the CDR3. The ends were cut back, 7 bases at V and 3 bases at J, with 13 bases in the middle.

This clone was seen a few times. The genes are TRBV7-9 and TRBJ1-1; D remains unclear. The V gene's germline CDR1 is SEHNR and CDR2 FQNEAQ (reference sequence). V lost 4 bases and J lost 0, with 9 bases in between. The CDR3 totals 14 residues. The CDR3 is CASSSVALNTEAFF. In DNA, the CDR3 is TGTGCCAGCAGCTCGGTGGCACTGAACACTGAAGCTTTCTTT.

The chain has TRBV12-5 and TRBJ1-2; D not resolved. The germline CDR1 and CDR2 sequences are LGHNT and FRNRAP. Between the trimmed V and J ends, which lost 4 bases and 1 base, there was a span of 16 bases. The CDR3 is 16 residues long. The CDR3 sequence: CASGSHPGQINYGYTF. The CDR3, as DNA: TGTGCTAGTGGTTCACACCCCGGGCAGATTAACTATGGCTACACCTTC.

The sample holds a few counts of this clone. This chain links TRBV5-1 with TRBJ2-6; the match to TRBD2 covers 9 bases. J was trimmed by 3 bases and V by 4 bases; bases with no gene match: 2. The CDR3 sequence is 15 residues long. The germline CDR1 and CDR2 sequences are SGHRS and YFSETQ. As DNA, the CDR3 is TGCGCCAGCAGCAGCGGGAGGAGTGGGGCCAACGTCCTGACTTTC. It yields the protein CASSSGRSGANVLTF.